The text below deals with one T cell receptor beta chain. What it recognizes is unknown. The record originates from a study of cytotoxic CD8 clonotypes in ibrutinib-treated CLL. Study at large: Patients: eleven to twelve relapsed/refractory, approximately 14 treatment-naive, under 18 IGHV unmutated. Results showed 25 or so partial and 2 complete responses; following median 68 months, around 15 remained remitted, about 12 advanced. The sample average was 255,043 productive templates and tens of thousands of productive rearrangements.

Some clones are missing from TCRdb's copy, which holds only in-frame ones; the method was immunoSEQ multiplex PCR. The repertoire has under 200,000 clones, more than 80% of them found once; the top ten carry under 5.5%. Whole-study results and caveats: Treatment saw public clonotypes, which were uncommon, either contract or stay stable.

Germline lookup yields CDR1 LGHNT and CDR2 FRNRAP. The V gene end was trimmed by 4 bases and the J gene end by 8 bases; junction bases not matched to a gene: 7. This CDR3 has 13 amino acids. This receptor was taken from a human donor with chronic lymphocytic leukemia. This chain links TRBV12-5 with TRBJ1-1; 7 positions match TRBD1. The sequences come from PBMCs, collected after 24 months of ibrutinib treatment. The CDR3 DNA reads TGTGCTAGTGGTTCGGGGCGGGACAGAGAAGCTTTCTTT. It specifies CASGSGRDREAFF.